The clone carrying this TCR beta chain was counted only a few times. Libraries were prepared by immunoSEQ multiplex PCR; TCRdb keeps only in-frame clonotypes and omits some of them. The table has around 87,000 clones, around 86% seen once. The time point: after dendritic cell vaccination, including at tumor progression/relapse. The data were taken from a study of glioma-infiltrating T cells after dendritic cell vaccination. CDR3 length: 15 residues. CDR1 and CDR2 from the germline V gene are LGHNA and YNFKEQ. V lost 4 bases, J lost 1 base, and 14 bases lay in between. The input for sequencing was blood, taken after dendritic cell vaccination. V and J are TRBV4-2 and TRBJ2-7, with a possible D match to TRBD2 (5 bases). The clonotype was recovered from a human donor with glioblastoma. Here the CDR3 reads CASSRAAGPSYEQYF. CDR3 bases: TGTGCCAGCAGCCGAGCGGCGGGTCCGTCCTACGAGCAGTACTTC.